The 14 T cell receptor beta chains below come from one sample, sequenced in a study. TCRdb fed the 5' RACE reads into MiXCR, producing one record per CDR3 protein. Altogether roughly 38,000 distinct CDR3 sequences are present, approximately 19% being singletons, with the ten largest covering 2.5% to 3%. Sequenced input: naive CD4+ T cells sorted from a lymph node. As to subset: naive CD4+ T cells, CD4+CD45RA+CD25-. The receptors shown here come from a female donor with breast cancer.

This clonotype has more than one count but fewer than ten. The chain is built from TRBV20-1 and TRBJ2-1; D unclear. The germline gives CDR1 DFQATT, CDR2 SNEGSKA (reference sequence). Trimming shortened V by 0 bases and J by 3 bases, and 12 bases separated the two germline ends. The CDR3 length is 15 residues. The CDR3 DNA is TGCAGTGCTAGAGATCCGTCCCCATTCTACAATGAGCAGTTCTTC. Translated, it gives CSARDPSPFYNEQFF.

With respect to this clonotype: One end of the junction fails to match germline, which may point to a read error. The chain is built from TRBV6-1 and TRBJ2-6, with a weak D call TRBD1 (5 bases). This CDR3 spans 15 amino acids. Germline CDR1 and CDR2: MNHNS and SASEGT. The CDR3 reads CASCDRLSGANVLPF. The CDR3 DNA follows: TGTGCCAGCTGTGATAGATTATCTGGGGCCAACGTCCTGCCTTTC.

This chain connects TRBV5-5 to TRBJ2-3, with no clear D. Trimming shortened V by 0 bases and J by 2 bases, and 13 bases separated the two germline ends. The CDR3 loop spans 16 amino acids. CDR1 and CDR2 (germline): SGHKS, YYEKEE (reference sequence). The CDR3 region has the DNA TGTGCCAGCAGCTTGGTAAAACAGATAATCACAGATACGCAGTATTTT. This sequence encodes CASSLVKQIITDTQYF. Filled out from reference TRBV5-5 and TRBJ2-3, the complete variable domain reads DAGVTQSPTHLIKTRGQQVTLRCSPISGHKSVSWYQQVLGQGPQFIFQYYEKEERGRGNFPDRFSARQFPNYSSELNVNALLLGDSALYLCASSLVKQIITDTQYFGPGTRLTVL.

This clonotype was counted at least ten times. The V call is TRBV7-8, the J call TRBJ2-7; D tentatively fits TRBD1 or TRBD2 (5 bases each). Germline assignment: CDR1 SGHVS and CDR2 FQNEAQ. The V gene lost 5 bases and the J gene lost 6 bases, with 17 bases spanning the gap. CDR3 length: 14 amino acids. DNA for the CDR3: TGTGCCAGCAGCGGGGAGCCAGGGTTTGTCGAGCAGTACTTC. Translated: CASSGEPGFVEQYF.

This clonotype was observed many times. V usage is TRBV28 and J usage is TRBJ1-1; D is unresolved. The CDR3 has 13 amino acids. Germline CDR1 reads MDHEN; CDR2 reads SYDVKM. V lost 6 bases and J 9 bases, leaving 17 bases between the germline ends. The CDR3 spells CASRYTGVVKAFF. The CDR3 DNA follows: TGTGCCAGCAGATACACTGGCGTAGTTAAAGCTTTCTTT.

This clonotype came up a few times. The chain has TRBV5-1 and TRBJ2-7; TRBD1 agrees at 10 bases. V gave up 0 bases and J gave up 5 bases; unmatched junction bases: 8. CDR1 is SGHRS, CDR2 YFSETQ, per germline. This CDR3 is 16 amino acids long. The CDR3 region is CASSLGNPGQGHEQYF. The CDR3 DNA sequence: TGCGCCAGCAGCTTGGGGAATCCGGGACAGGGGCACGAGCAGTACTTC. Drawing the rest from reference TRBV5-1 and TRBJ2-7, the complete variable domain is KAGVTQTPRYLIKTRGQQVTLSCSPISGHRSVSWYQQTPGQGLQFLFEYFSETQRNKGNFPGRFSGRQFSNSRSEMNVSTLELGDSALYLCASSLGNPGQGHEQYFGPGTRLTVT.

The chain couples TRBV1 to TRBJ1-1; the table's D call of TRBD1 was not tested on the DNA. TRBV1 is recorded as a pseudogene. The CDR3 is made up of 17 amino acids. CDR3 DNA: TGCACCAGCAGCCAATTCCCGTCCAAGCCTAAGAACACTGAAGCTTTCTTT. Amino acid sequence: CTSSQFPSKPKNTEAFF.

A few counts support this clonotype. The V and J genes are TRBV12-3 or TRBV12-4 and TRBJ2-1; 7 bases map to TRBD2. With V trimmed by 6 bases and J by 3 bases, 11 bases remained unmatched. The CDR3 consists of 16 residues. In DNA, the CDR3 is TGTGCCAGCAGAAGAGCGGGACTCGACAGCTACAATGAGCAGTTCTTC. Translated, it gives CASRRAGLDSYNEQFF.

This chain uses TRBV5-1 with TRBJ2-1; unclear D gene. The CDR3 covers 14 residues. Between the trimmed V and J ends, which lost 4 bases and 5 bases, there was a span of 13 bases. CDR1 is SGHRS, CDR2 YFSETQ, per germline. The CDR3 DNA follows: TGCGCCAGCAGCGACGTGGGGTCCGACAATGAGCAGTTCTTC. This encodes CASSDVGSDNEQFF.

The chain couples TRBV7-2 to TRBJ2-3; D remains unclear. CDR1 is SGHTA, CDR2 FQGNSA, per germline. Trimming removed 8 bases at V and 1 base at J, with 13 bases between. This CDR3 is 14 amino acids long. The CDR3 loop is CASGQSPGTDTQYF. The CDR3 DNA sequence: TGTGCCAGCGGCCAGAGTCCGGGCACAGATACGCAGTATTTT.

In its sample, this clonotype was seen a few times. The CDR3 DNA follows: TGTGCCAGCAGTTCCTTGGACAGGGCTGAAGCTTTCTTT. This codes for CASSSLDRAEAFF. The V gene is TRBV28, the J gene TRBJ1-1; 8 positions match TRBD1. CDR1 and CDR2 from the germline V gene are MDHEN and SYDVKM. V lost 4 bases and J lost 6; bases outside the gene matches: 4. CDR3 size: 13 residues.

This clonotype was counted ten times or more. The rearrangement uses TRBV7-2 and TRBJ2-1, with D unclear. Germline values: CDR1 SGHTA, CDR2 FQGNSA. The CDR3 sequence is 14 residues long. Trimming left V 3 bases short and J 4 bases short, with 10 bases between. In DNA form, the CDR3 reads TGTGCCAGCAGCTTCAGTCCCCCTTACAATGAGCAGTTCTTC. It yields the protein CASSFSPPYNEQFF.

Only a few counts were recorded for this clonotype. The chain combines TRBV29-1 with TRBJ2-1; 8 bases agree with TRBD1. The CDR3 has 14 amino acids. The germline V gene encodes CDR1 SQVTM and CDR2 ANQGSEA. V shed 6 bases, J shed 8 bases, and the junction held 12 bases outside the gene matches. Here the CDR3 DNA reads TGCAGCGTCCGCGACAGGGGCAGAATCGATGAGCAGTTCTTC. Translating gives CSVRDRGRIDEQFF.

This chain uses TRBV12-3 or TRBV12-4 with TRBJ2-7, with unresolved D. Trimming left V 9 bases short and J 2 bases short, with 11 bases between. This CDR3 spans 12 amino acids. CDR3 loop: CASAALPYEQYF. For the CDR3, the DNA is TGTGCCAGTGCCGCCTTACCCTACGAGCAGTACTTC.